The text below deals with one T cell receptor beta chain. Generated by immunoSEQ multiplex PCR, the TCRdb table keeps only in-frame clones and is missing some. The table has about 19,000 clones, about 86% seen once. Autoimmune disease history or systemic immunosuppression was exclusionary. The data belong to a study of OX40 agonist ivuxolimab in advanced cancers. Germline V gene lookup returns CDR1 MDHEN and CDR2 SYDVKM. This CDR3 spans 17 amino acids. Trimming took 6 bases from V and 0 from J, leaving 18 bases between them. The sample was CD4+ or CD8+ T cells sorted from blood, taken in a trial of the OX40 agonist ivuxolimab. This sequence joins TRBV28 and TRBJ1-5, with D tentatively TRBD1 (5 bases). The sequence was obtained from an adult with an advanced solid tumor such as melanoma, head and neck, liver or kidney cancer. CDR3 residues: CASSPIFRDLSNQPQHF. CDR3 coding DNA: TGTGCCAGCAGCCCTATTTTTAGGGACCTTAGCAATCAGCCCCAGCATTTT.